A single T cell receptor (beta chain) is shown here with its context. This clonotype has a handful of counts. Its antigen remains undetermined. Per-nucleotide qualities are absent, and no much larger clonotype sits a single base away. The data belong to a study of CD4 T cell repertoires and nickel (dated by TCRdb to 2020 to 2021). The CDR3 has 18 amino acids, counting the end cysteine and phenylalanine. Just CDR3 DNA is preserved here, 54 bases in frame from base 1. The receptor library was made with RT-PCR. Sequenced on an Illumina MiSeq. The public reads were run again by TCRdb, first through fastp at Q25 and then through MiXCR, and only productive beta chains were kept. Every CDR3 protein is listed once, alongside the most common genes and DNA of its rows. In this sample the table shows about 620 distinct CDR3 sequences, approximately 40% of which occur a single time. The top ten hold approximately 15% of the sample.

This chain is built from TRBV21-1 and TRBJ2-7; TRBD1 is the table's D call and was not checked against the DNA. TRBV21-1 corresponds to a pseudogene. Sequencing was performed on CD4+ T cells from blood, not recorded whether cultured. This TCR was sampled from a human donor in a nickel allergy study, with or without nickel allergy (not recorded which). It is not recorded whether this sample comes from one donor or several. The DNA sequence reads TGTGCCAGCAGCAAGCCGGGCCCCCCTTTCGACTGGTTGGGAGAGCAGTACTTC. Its protein reads: CASSKPGPPFDWLGEQYF.